This T cell receptor beta chain was profiled in a study of T-cell memory formation after mild COVID-19 (dated by TCRdb to the early 2020s). For context, the study as a whole: TCR sequence clusters from the two donors were largely donor specific. T-cell clones expanding and contracting after mild COVID-19 in a couple of donors were tracked by longitudinal TCRalpha and TCRbeta repertoire sequencing. The cohort was made up of two young adult volunteers, one female and one male, who were previously healthy.

Reads for this sample came from an Illumina NovaSeq 6000. TCRalpha and TCRbeta cDNA libraries were built by 5'RACE with constant-segment primers, adding sample barcodes and unique molecular identifiers. Trizol reagent was used to extract RNA from every sample. The libraries were amplified in two PCR steps, and the second step added a second sample barcode and Illumina TruSeq adapters. Sequencing of libraries was performed on an Illumina NovaSeq with 2 x 150 bp paired-end reads. The authors' pipeline ran thus. Demultiplexing of reads and collapsing into UMI-guided consensus sequences were performed with migec v1.2.7. Using mixcr v2.1.11, the UMI consensuses were aligned to TRA and TRB V and J templates and assembled into clonotypes. A clonotype was counted as expanded or contracted only when both edgeR and NoisET called the clonotype significant, with the noise models trained on biological replicates. For edgeR calls, the thresholds were a false discovery rate-adjusted p below 0.01 and a log2 fold-change of 1. As an exploratory analysis of dynamics, max-normalized trajectories of the 1000 most abundant clonotypes were examined with PCA combined with hierarchical clustering. The CD4 or CD8 phenotype of responding clones was assigned using the separately sequenced CD4+ and CD8+ repertoires. Through fastp at Q25 and MiXCR, TCRdb rebuilt clones from the public reads, retaining in-frame beta chains. Here each entry gathers all rows of one CDR3 protein and keeps the most common genes and DNA. The V and J calls, along with clone size, are taken from TCRdb and not from the paper's own processing. Counted in this sample were approximately 48,000 distinct CDR3 sequences; approximately 6.6% of them appeared once. The ten most abundant clones make up 1.4% of the sample.

At least ten counts were recorded for this clonotype. Its antigen is not yet known. Per-nucleotide qualities are absent, and no much larger clonotype sits a single base away. The CDR3 runs 14 amino acids, cysteine and phenylalanine included. Only the CDR3 DNA stays, 42 bases, in frame from base 1. CDR1 and CDR2 (SGHKS, YYEKEE) derive from the germline V gene (reference sequence). V gives up 1 base and J gives up 2 bases, and the segment between their germline ends measures 9 bases. Beyond this particular receptor, the publication reports: Contracting CD4+ clones were located mainly in the CM and EM memory subsets, whereas CD8+ clones were found to be enriched in EMRA. From day 15 to 85, contracting clones showed balanced CD4/CD8 phenotypes, whereas a second wave of clones that expanded from day 15 to 37 leaned towards CD4+. The detection of some responding clones in pre-infection memory suggests that pre-existing cross-reactive memory T cells joined the SARS-CoV-2 response. The second-wave clones that peaked on day 37 were not confirmed to be SARS-CoV-2 specific. Only a couple of mild cases were covered in the study, and larger cohorts including severe cases with pre-infection samples were considered necessary.

Ficoll-Paque density gradient centrifugation was used to isolate PBMCs. The rearrangement combines TRBV5-5 with TRBJ2-5, with TRBD1 as a weak D call on 5 bases. Specimen: PBMCs or a T cell subset sorted from them (not recorded which). The TCR sequence derives from a man younger than 30 who had mild COVID-19 (a few samples of this study predate the infection). The sample titles of this study are shuffled in the database, so cell type and time point are left out; the donor was told from shared clones. The DNA sequence reads TGTGCCAGCAGCTTGACGACAGTTCAAGAGACCCAGTACTTC. It encodes CASSLTTVQETQYF.